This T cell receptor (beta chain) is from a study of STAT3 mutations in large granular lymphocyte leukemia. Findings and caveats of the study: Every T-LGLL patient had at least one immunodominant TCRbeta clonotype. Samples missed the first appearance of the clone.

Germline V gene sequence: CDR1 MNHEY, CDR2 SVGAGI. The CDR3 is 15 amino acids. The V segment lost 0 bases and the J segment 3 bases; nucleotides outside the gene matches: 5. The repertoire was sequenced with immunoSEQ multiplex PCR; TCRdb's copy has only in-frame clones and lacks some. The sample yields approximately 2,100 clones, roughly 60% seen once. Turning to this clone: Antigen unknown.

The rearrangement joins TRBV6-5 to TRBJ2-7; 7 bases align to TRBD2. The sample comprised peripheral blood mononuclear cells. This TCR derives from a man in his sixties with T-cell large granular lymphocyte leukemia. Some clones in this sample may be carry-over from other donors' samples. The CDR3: CASSYSGGFRYEQYF. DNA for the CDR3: TGTGCCAGCAGTTACTCGGGGGGGTTTCGCTACGAGCAGTACTTC.